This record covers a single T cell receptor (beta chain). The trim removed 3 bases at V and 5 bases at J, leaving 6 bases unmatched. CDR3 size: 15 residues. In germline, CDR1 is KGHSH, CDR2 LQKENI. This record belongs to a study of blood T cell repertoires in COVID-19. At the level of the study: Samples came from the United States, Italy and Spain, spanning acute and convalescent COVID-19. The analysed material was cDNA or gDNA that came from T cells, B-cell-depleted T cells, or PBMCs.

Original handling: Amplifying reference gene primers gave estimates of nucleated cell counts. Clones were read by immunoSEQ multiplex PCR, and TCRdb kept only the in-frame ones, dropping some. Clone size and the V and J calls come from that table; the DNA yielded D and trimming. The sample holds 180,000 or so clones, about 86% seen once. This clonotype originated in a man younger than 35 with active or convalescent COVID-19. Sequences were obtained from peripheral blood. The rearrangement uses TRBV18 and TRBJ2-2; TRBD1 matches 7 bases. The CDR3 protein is CASSPGTVVTGELFF. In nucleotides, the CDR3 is TGTGCCAGCTCACCCGGGACAGTTGTAACCGGGGAGCTGTTTTTT. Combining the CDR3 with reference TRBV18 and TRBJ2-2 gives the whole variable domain NAGVMQNPRHLVRRRGQEARLRCSPMKGHSHVYWYRQLPEEGLKFMVYLQKENIIDESGMPKERFSAEFPKEGPSILRIQQVVRGDSAAYFCASSPGTVVTGELFFGEGSRLTVL.